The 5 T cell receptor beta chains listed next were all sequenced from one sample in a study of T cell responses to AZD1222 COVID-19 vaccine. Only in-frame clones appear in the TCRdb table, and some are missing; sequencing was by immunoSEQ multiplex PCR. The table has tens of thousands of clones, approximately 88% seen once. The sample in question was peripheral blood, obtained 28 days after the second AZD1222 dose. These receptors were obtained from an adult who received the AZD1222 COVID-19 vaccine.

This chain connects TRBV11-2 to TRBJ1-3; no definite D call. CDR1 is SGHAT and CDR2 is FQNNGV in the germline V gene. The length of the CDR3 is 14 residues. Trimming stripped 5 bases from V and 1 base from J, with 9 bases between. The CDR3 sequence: CASSHKISGNTIYF. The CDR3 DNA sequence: TGTGCCAGCAGCCATAAAATTTCTGGAAACACCATATATTTT.

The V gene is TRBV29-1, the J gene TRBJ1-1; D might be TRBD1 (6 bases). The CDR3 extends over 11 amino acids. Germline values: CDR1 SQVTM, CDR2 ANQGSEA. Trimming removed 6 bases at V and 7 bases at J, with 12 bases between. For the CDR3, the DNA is TGCAGCGTAGGGGACATTCTTGAAGCTTTCTTT. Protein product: CSVGDILEAFF.

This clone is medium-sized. In DNA form, the CDR3 reads TGCAGCGCCATTGGGCAGGGGGAGCTGTTTTTT. Its translation is CSAIGQGELFF. V and J are TRBV29-1 and TRBJ2-2; D gene unclear. Germline assignment: CDR1 SQVTM and CDR2 ANQGSEA. The V and J ends lost 7 bases and 8 bases respectively, with 11 bases between them. The CDR3 is made up of 11 amino acids.

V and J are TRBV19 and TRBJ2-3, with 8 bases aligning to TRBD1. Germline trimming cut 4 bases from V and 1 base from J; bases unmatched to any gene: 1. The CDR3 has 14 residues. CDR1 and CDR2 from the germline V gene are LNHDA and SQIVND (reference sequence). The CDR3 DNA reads TGTGCCAGTAGTACGACAGGGGGCACAGATACGCAGTATTTT. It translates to CASSTTGGTDTQYF.

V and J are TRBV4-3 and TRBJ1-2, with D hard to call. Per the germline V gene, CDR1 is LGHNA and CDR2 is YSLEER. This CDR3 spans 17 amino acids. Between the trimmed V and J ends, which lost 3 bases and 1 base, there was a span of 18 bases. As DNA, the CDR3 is TGCGCCAGCAGCCATTACTCGTCCGGACCCGATAACTATGGCTACACCTTC. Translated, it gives CASSHYSSGPDNYGYTF.